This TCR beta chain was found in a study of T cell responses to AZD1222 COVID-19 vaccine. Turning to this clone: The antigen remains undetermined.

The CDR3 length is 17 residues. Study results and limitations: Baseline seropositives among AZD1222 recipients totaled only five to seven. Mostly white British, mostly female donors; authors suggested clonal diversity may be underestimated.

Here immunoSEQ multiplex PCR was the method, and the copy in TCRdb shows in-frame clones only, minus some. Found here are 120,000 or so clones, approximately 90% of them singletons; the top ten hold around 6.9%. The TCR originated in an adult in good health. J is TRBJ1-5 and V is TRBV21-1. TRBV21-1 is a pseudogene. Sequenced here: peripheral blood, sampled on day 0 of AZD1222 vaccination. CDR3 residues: CASSKADGTMGYQPQHF. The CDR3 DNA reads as TGTGCCAGCAGCAAAGCGGACGGTACCATGGGGTATCAGCCCCAGCATTTT.